This TCR beta chain was sequenced during a study of blood T cells in healthy people across ages. The use of a sample-barcoded 5' primer and a J-beta primer mix characterized a second PCR of 7 to 11 cycles. From the 5' RACE reads, TCRdb called clonotypes with MiXCR, one entry per CDR3 protein. The table lists approximately 880,000 distinct CDR3 sequences, under 50% of them singletons. The CDR3 has 12 residues. V dropped 6 bases and J dropped 11; count of bases not matched to a gene: 6. Germline CDR1 is MDHEN and CDR2 is SYDVKM. The source material was blood. This clonotype was sampled from a man aged 30 to 39 in good health. The V and J genes are TRBV28 and TRBJ2-1; 8 bases map to TRBD1. The CDR3 spells CASSRQGYKQFF. In nucleotides, the CDR3 is TGTGCCAGCAGCCGACAGGGGTATAAGCAGTTCTTC. The entire variable domain, with the rest obtained from reference TRBV28 and TRBJ2-1, is as follows: DVKVTQSSRYLVKRTGEKVFLECVQDMDHENMFWYRQDPGLGLRLIYFSYDVKMKEKGDIPEGYSVSREKKERFSLILESASTNQTSMYLCASSRQGYKQFFGPGTRLTVL.